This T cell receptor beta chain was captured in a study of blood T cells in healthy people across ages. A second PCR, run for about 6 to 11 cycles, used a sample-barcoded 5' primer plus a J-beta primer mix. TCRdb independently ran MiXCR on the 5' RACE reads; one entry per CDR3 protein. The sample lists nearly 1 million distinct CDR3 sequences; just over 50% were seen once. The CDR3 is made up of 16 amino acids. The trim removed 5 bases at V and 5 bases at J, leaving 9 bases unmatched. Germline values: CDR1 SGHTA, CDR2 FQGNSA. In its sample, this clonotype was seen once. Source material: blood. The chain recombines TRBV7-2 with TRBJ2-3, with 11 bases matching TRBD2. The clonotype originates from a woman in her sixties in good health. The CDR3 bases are TGTGCCAGCAGCGTTAGCCTAGCGGGAGGACGAGATACGCAGTATTTT. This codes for CASSVSLAGGRDTQYF.